The 30 T cell receptor beta chains listed next were all sequenced from one sample in a study of breast tumors, draining lymph nodes, adjacent tissues. TCRdb re-derived calls from the multiplex PCR reads in MiXCR, one entry per CDR3 protein. The sample records some 100,000 distinct CDR3 sequences, around 20% being singletons. Samples came from axillary lymph nodes draining the breast cancer. The sequenced sample was axillary lymph node tissue. The receptor set was obtained from a female donor with breast cancer. Some clones in this sample may be carry-over from other donors' samples.

This clonotype has ten or more counts. The rearrangement uses TRBV5-8 and TRBJ1-5; a weak D match, TRBD1 (5 bases). Germline V CDR1 and CDR2: SGHTS, YDEGEE. Trimming cost V 2 bases and J 0 bases, with 15 bases left between them. The CDR3 is made up of 17 amino acids. The CDR3 DNA is TGTGCCAGCAGCTTTCTCCAGGGTTCGAATAGCAATCAGCCCCAGCATTTT. Its protein product is CASSFLQGSNSNQPQHF.

The J gene is TRBJ2-6, the V gene TRBV7-9; 9 bases line up with TRBD1. The CDR3 consists of 16 residues. The trim removed 5 bases at V and 3 bases at J, leaving 5 bases unmatched. Germline CDR1 SEHNR, CDR2 FQNEAQ (reference sequence). The CDR3 DNA is TGTGCCAGCAGCCTACAGGGGGCGCGTGGGGCCAACGTCCTGACTTTC. This encodes CASSLQGARGANVLTF.

The chain recombines TRBV4-1 with TRBJ2-2; TRBD1 matches at 7 bases. The ends lost 2 bases at V and 5 bases at J; junction bases unmatched: 8. This CDR3 has 16 residues. The germline CDR1 and CDR2 sequences are MGHRA and YSYEKL. CDR3 loop: CASSQPGQKKTGELFF. CDR3 in DNA: TGCGCCAGCAGCCAACCGGGACAGAAAAAAACCGGGGAGCTGTTTTTT.

This clonotype was observed many times. The chain couples TRBV20-1 to TRBJ2-1; possibly TRBD2 for D (5 bases). The CDR3 contains 14 residues. Trimming shortened V by 2 bases and J by 10 bases, and 18 bases separated the two germline ends. Germline assignment: CDR1 DFQATT and CDR2 SNEGSKA (reference sequence). CDR3: CSARPNLAGPEQFF. The DNA for the CDR3 is TGCAGTGCTAGACCCAATTTGGCGGGCCCCGAGCAGTTCTTC.

The sample holds many counts of this clonotype. The V and J genes are TRBV24-1 and TRBJ1-2; 8 nucleotides match TRBD1. The germline V gene encodes CDR1 KGHDR and CDR2 SFDVKD. The CDR3 runs 14 residues. Trimming cost V 4 bases and J 8 bases; bases outside gene matches: 8. The CDR3 sequence: CATSDRRGRGGYTF. For the CDR3, the DNA is TGTGCCACCAGTGACCGCAGGGGGCGTGGGGGCTACACCTTC.

This clonotype was observed many times. CDR3 in DNA: TGTGCCAGTAGCCCACAGGGGGCCTATAATTCACCCCTCCACTTT. Translating it yields CASSPQGAYNSPLHF. The rearrangement joins TRBV19 to TRBJ1-6; 8 nucleotides match TRBD1. Unmatched junction bases numbered 3, after V lost 6 bases and J lost 2 bases. Germline lookup yields CDR1 LNHDA and CDR2 SQIVND (reference sequence). The CDR3 spans 15 residues.

This clonotype has a count of ten or more. This chain uses TRBV6-2 or TRBV6-3 with TRBJ2-3, with TRBD2 matching 8 bases. In germline, CDR1 is MNHEY, CDR2 SVGEGT. The ends lost 2 bases at V and 4 bases at J; junction bases unmatched: 5. The CDR3 contains 15 residues. CDR3 sequence: CASSYGAGDADTQYF. For the CDR3, the DNA is TGTGCCAGCAGTTACGGAGCGGGGGATGCAGATACGCAGTATTTT.

Ten or more counts support this clonotype. CDR3 nucleotide sequence: TGTGCCAGTCGATTAGTCGACGAGCAGTACTTC. It codes for CASRLVDEQYF. V and J are TRBV2 and TRBJ2-7; D ambiguous. Germline loops: CDR1 SNHLY, CDR2 FYNNEI. Trimming took 9 bases from V and 5 from J, leaving 11 bases between them. The CDR3 covers 11 residues.

This clonotype appeared many times. The V and J genes are TRBV4-1 and TRBJ1-6, with a weak D call TRBD1 (6 bases). Germline-derived CDR1 and CDR2 are MGHRA and YSYEKL. CDR3 length: 16 amino acids. V was clipped by 0 bases and J by 6 bases, with 12 bases between them. For the CDR3, the DNA is TGCGCCAGCAGCCAAGATCGCAACAGGGCTAATTCACCCCTCCACTTT. Amino acids: CASSQDRNRANSPLHF.

This clonotype was observed at least ten times. This sequence joins TRBV7-9 and TRBJ2-7; a possible D gene is TRBD2 (6 bases). This CDR3 is 14 amino acids long. Trimming took off 5 bases at V and 5 bases at J, with 16 bases between the two ends. Germline values: CDR1 SEHNR, CDR2 FQNEAQ (reference sequence). CDR3 DNA: TGTGCCAGCAGCGCCACCGGGAGAGGAAACGAGCAGTACTTC. It codes for CASSATGRGNEQYF.

In this sample, this clonotype turned up many times. The rearrangement uses TRBV13 and TRBJ2-2; maybe TRBD1 (6 bases). From germline, CDR1 is PRHDT and CDR2 FYEKMQ (reference sequence). CDR3 length: 12 residues. V lost 8 bases and J 7 bases, leaving 11 bases between the germline ends. The CDR3 DNA sequence: TGTGCCAGCGGAACAGGGCTCGGGGAGCTGTTTTTT. It specifies CASGTGLGELFF.

In this sample, this clonotype turned up many times. This rearrangement joins TRBV5-1 to TRBJ1-6; TRBD1 aligns across 7 bases. V lost 0 bases to trimming and J lost 4 bases; unmatched junction nucleotides: 1. Germline CDR1 and CDR2: SGHRS and YFSETQ. The CDR3 runs 15 residues. CDR3 loop: CASSLVRGYNSPLHF. In DNA form, the CDR3 reads TGCGCCAGCAGCTTGGTCAGGGGGTATAATTCACCCCTCCACTTT.

In this sample, this clonotype turned up many times. V usage is TRBV15 and J usage is TRBJ2-6; tentatively, D is TRBD1 (6 bases). Germline V gene sequence: CDR1 LNHNV, CDR2 YYDKDF (reference sequence). This CDR3 spans 16 amino acids. V gave up 4 bases and J gave up 9 bases, with 19 bases separating them. This chain's CDR3 is CATSNHTGKVVNVLTF. In DNA form, the CDR3 reads TGTGCCACCAGCAACCATACAGGGAAGGTAGTCAACGTCCTGACTTTC.

This clonotype occurred many times. This chain connects TRBV24-1 to TRBJ2-5, with TRBD1 identical over 8 bases. Trimming cost V 4 bases and J 4 bases; bases outside gene matches: 4. This CDR3 is 14 amino acids long. Germline CDR1 is KGHDR and CDR2 is SFDVKD. The DNA for the CDR3 is TGTGCCACCAGTGACCCCGGACAGGGAGAGACCCAGTACTTC. Amino acid sequence: CATSDPGQGETQYF.

The sample holds many counts of this clonotype. The rearrangement joins TRBV6-5 to TRBJ1-2, with 8 positions matching TRBD1. The ends lost 5 bases at V and 4 bases at J; junction bases unmatched: 3. Germline V lookup: CDR1 MNHEY, CDR2 SVGAGI. The CDR3 covers 13 residues. The CDR3 region has the DNA TGTGCCAGCAGTCCTACAGGGGGCTATGGCTACACCTTC. Amino acids: CASSPTGGYGYTF.

In this sample, this clonotype turned up a few times. The genes are TRBV6-5 and TRBJ1-2; maybe TRBD1 (5 bases). Trimming pared 6 bases from V and 5 bases from J, leaving 16 bases between. Per the germline V gene, CDR1 is MNHEY and CDR2 is SVGAGI. CDR3 length equals 14 residues. CDR3 nucleotides: TGTGCCAGCAGAGGGGTAGGGGCAGATTATGGCTACACCTTC. Translated: CASRGVGADYGYTF.

This clonotype was seen at least ten times. The CDR3 DNA is TGTGCCAGCAGTTTGGGGGGGAGCTCCCTCAGGGAGCAGTACTTC. Translation: CASSLGGSSLREQYF. This chain connects TRBV12-3 or TRBV12-4 to TRBJ2-7; 7 nucleotides align to TRBD2. The CDR3 length is 15 residues. V was pared by 3 bases and J by 7 bases, with 12 bases of the junction left unmatched.

V usage is TRBV18 and J usage is TRBJ2-3, with 11 bases identical to TRBD2. CDR3 size: 15 residues. From germline, CDR1 is KGHSH and CDR2 LQKENI. Trimming removed 3 bases from V and 5 bases from J; junction bases left unmatched: 4. CDR3 sequence: CASSPLAGGGDTQYF. In DNA, the CDR3 is TGTGCCAGCTCACCTCTAGCGGGAGGTGGAGATACGCAGTATTTT.

The chain links TRBV7-9 to TRBJ2-1, with 13 bases identical to TRBD2. The CDR3 is 18 amino acids. The germline V gene has CDR1 SEHNR and CDR2 FQNEAQ (reference sequence). V dropped 5 bases and J dropped 0; count of bases not matched to a gene: 7. The DNA for the CDR3 is TGTGCCAGCAGCCTTGGACTAGCGGGAGCCCCCTCCTACAATGAGCAGTTCTTC. It specifies CASSLGLAGAPSYNEQFF.

On this clonotype itself: A much bigger clone sits one base away, suggesting this may be a read error. The chain recombines TRBV7-3 with TRBJ2-1, with 12 bases matching TRBD2. Germline lookup yields CDR1 SGHTA and CDR2 FQGTGA. CDR3 length equals 14 residues. Trimming removed 4 bases from V and 7 bases from J; junction bases left unmatched: 2. The CDR3 region is CASSSSGGENEQFF. The CDR3 DNA reads as TGTGCCAGCAGCTCTAGCGGGGGGGAGAATGAGCAGTTCTTC. The full variable domain, completed using reference TRBV7-3 and TRBJ2-1, is GAGVSQTPSNKVTEKGKYVELRCDPISGHTALYWYRQSLGQGPEFLIYFQGTGAADDSGLPNDRFFAVRPEGSVSTLKIQRTERGDSAVYLCASSSSGGENEQFFGPGTRLTVL.

This clonotype has at least ten counts. The chain is built from TRBV4-1 and TRBJ2-5, with 7 bases identical to TRBD2. CDR3 size: 16 residues. Trimming removed 4 bases from V and 5 bases from J; junction bases left unmatched: 13. CDR1 is MGHRA, CDR2 YSYEKL, per germline. Here the CDR3 DNA reads TGCGCCAGCAGCCTCGAACCTAGCGGAGGTGGGGAGACCCAGTACTTC. Translation: CASSLEPSGGGETQYF.

In this sample, this clonotype turned up many times. J is TRBJ1-2 and V is TRBV28, with D possibly being TRBD1 (5 bases). V lost 5 bases and J 7 bases, leaving 20 bases between the germline ends. Germline-derived CDR1 and CDR2 are MDHEN and SYDVKM. CDR3 length: 15 amino acids. CDR3 coding DNA: TGTGCCAGCAGTCCCGCAGATTTAGGGACGGCTGGCTACACCTTC. It codes for CASSPADLGTAGYTF.

The genes are TRBV20-1 and TRBJ1-1; TRBD1 is a possible D gene (6 bases). CDR3 length: 13 amino acids. Trimming left V 3 bases short and J 6 bases short, with 14 bases between. Germline V CDR1 and CDR2: DFQATT, SNEGSKA (reference sequence). The CDR3 coding sequence is TGCAGTGCTAGTAGCCCCAGGGGTTCTGAAGCTTTCTTT. It is translated as CSASSPRGSEAFF.

This clonotype was seen a handful of times. The junction does not match germline at one end; this may be a read error. The chain is built from TRBV27 and TRBJ2-7, with TRBD2 matching 9 bases. CDR1 is MNHEY and CDR2 is SMNVEV in the germline V gene (reference sequence). The CDR3 sequence is 13 residues long. CDR3 sequence: CAGSPAGGYEQYF. CDR3 bases: TGTGCCGGCAGTCCAGCGGGAGGCTACGAGCAGTACTTC.

This clonotype was seen repeatedly, ten times or more. J is TRBJ2-3 and V is TRBV28; no clear D. This CDR3 contains 12 residues. The V end was cut by 11 bases, the J end by 1 base, with 10 bases between. Germline CDR1 MDHEN, CDR2 SYDVKM. The CDR3 region has the DNA TGTGCCTACTCTGGGGGCACAGATACGCAGTATTTT. Translating it yields CAYSGGTDTQYF. Variable domain in full (rest from reference TRBV28 and TRBJ2-3): DVKVTQSSRYLVKRTGEKVFLECVQDMDHENMFWYRQDPGLGLRLIYFSYDVKMKEKGDIPEGYSVSREKKERFSLILESASTNQTSMYLCAYSGGTDTQYFGPGTRLTVL.

In its sample, this clonotype was seen many times. The chain joins TRBV11-2 to TRBJ2-1; 15 nucleotides match TRBD2. Germline CDR1 is SGHAT and CDR2 is FQNNGV. The CDR3 totals 17 residues. V shed 2 bases, J shed 5 bases, and the junction held 4 bases outside the gene matches. Here the CDR3 reads CASSLWGLAGGNNEQFF. The CDR3 region has the DNA TGTGCCAGCAGCTTATGGGGACTAGCGGGGGGAAACAATGAGCAGTTCTTC.

Regarding this clonotype: A read error may account for a junction end that differs from germline. For the CDR3, the DNA is TGTGCCAGCACCTGGGGCGGGAGTGTCGACAATGAGCAGCTCTTC. It translates to CASTWGGSVDNEQLF. The chain combines TRBV28 with TRBJ2-1; TRBD2 matches at 7 bases. The CDR3 contains 15 residues. CDR1 is MDHEN, CDR2 SYDVKM, per germline.

On this clonotype: This may stem from a read error, because a much larger clone lies one nucleotide away. The genes are TRBV5-1 and TRBJ2-1; 8 positions match TRBD2. The CDR3 is 16 residues long. Germline CDR1 is SGHRS and CDR2 is YFSETQ. V was pared by 1 base and J by 2 bases, with 5 bases of the junction left unmatched. CDR3 in DNA: TGCGCCAGCAGCTTGATGGCGGGGGGTGCCTACAATGAGCAGTTCTTC. This codes for CASSLMAGGAYNEQFF.

This clonotype was detected ten times or more. The chain combines TRBV7-9 with TRBJ1-4; 10 bases align to TRBD1. The CDR3 consists of 18 residues. The V gene end was trimmed by 4 bases and the J gene end by 6 bases; junction bases not matched to a gene: 14. In germline, CDR1 is SEHNR, CDR2 FQNEAQ (reference sequence). The CDR3 bases are TGTGCCAGCAGCTCCCACCGGGACAGGGGTAGACGTGATGAAAAACTGTTTTTT. Amino acid sequence: CASSSHRDRGRRDEKLFF.

Remarks on this clonotype: With a much larger clone just one base away, this may be a read error. J is TRBJ1-4 and V is TRBV19; unclear D gene. This CDR3 contains 14 residues. CDR1 and CDR2 (germline): LNHDA, SQIVND (reference sequence). DNA of the CDR3: TGTGCCAGTAGTAAGGCCAGCTCTAATGAAAAACTGATTTTT. Protein product: CASSKASSNEKLIF.